The rows below give T cell receptor beta chains drawn from one sample of a study of human T cells and chemical hapten exposure. TCRdb passed the RACE reads through MiXCR, listing each CDR3 protein once. The sample consists of about 34,000 distinct CDR3 sequences, over 5.5% of them appearing once. The sample in question was whole blood, obtained in connection with sensitization to the hapten diphenylcyclopropenone (DPC). The origin of the receptors is a woman aged 30 to 39 with alopecia areata. Some clones in this sample may be carry-over from other donors' samples. Each CDR3 is given with its conserved first and last residue. A D gene is named only where the DNA matches it firmly. Size is stated for part of the rows, as once, few or many counts, or as a class when the clone is expanded.

D	size	J	V	DNA	CDR3
NA	few	TRBJ1-1	TRBV18	TGTGCCAGCTTTAACTCGTTGGGGAACACTGAAGCTTTCTTT	CASFNSLGNTEAFF
TRBD1	NA	TRBJ2-5	TRBV28	TGTGCCAGCAGCCCTGTCGGGACAGGGGGCCCCTTTGAAGAGACCCAGTACTTC	CASSPVGTGGPFEETQYF
NA	NA	TRBJ2-3	TRBV27	TGTGCCAGCAGCCGGCTAGGGATCGGAGATACGCAGTATTTT	CASSRLGIGDTQYF
NA	NA	TRBJ2-3	TRBV28	TGTGCCAGCAGCCCAAACCAAGTTGGGATCACAGATACGCAGTATTTT	CASSPNQVGITDTQYF
NA	NA	TRBJ1-5	TRBV14	TGTGCCAGCAGCCAAGAATGGAATCAGCCCCAGCATTTT	CASSQEWNQPQHF
NA	few	TRBJ1-1	TRBV2	TGTGCCAGCAGTGAAGCGGGTGGCAACAACCCCACTGAAGCTTTCTTT	CASSEAGGNNPTEAFF
NA	few	TRBJ2-5	TRBV14	TGTGCCAGCAGCCAATTTGTACCCCCGAGGGAGACCCAGTACTTC	CASSQFVPPRETQYF
NA	many	TRBJ1-1	TRBV18	TGTGCCAGCTCATCTGAGATGGGGAACACTGAAGCTTTCTTT	CASSSEMGNTEAFF
NA	many	TRBJ1-2	TRBV12-3/TRBV12-4	TGTGCCAGCAGTCGGACAGCCTATGGCTACACCTTC	CASSRTAYGYTF
TRBD1	NA	TRBJ2-3	TRBV6-2/TRBV6-3	TGTGCCAGCAGTAACCGGGACAGTAATACAGATACGCAGTATTTT	CASSNRDSNTDTQYF
NA	NA	TRBJ1-5	TRBV7-2	TGTGCCAGCAGCTTAGGGCTATTTAGCAATCAGCCCCAGCATTTT	CASSLGLFSNQPQHF
NA	few	TRBJ1-5	TRBV6-2/TRBV6-3	TGTGCCAGCAGATCTGACGGGACATGGGTATTTGGCAATCAGCCCCAGCATTTT	CASRSDGTWVFGNQPQHF
NA	few	TRBJ2-3	TRBV5-4	TGTGCCAGCAGCTTGTTGGCAGGGGTGAACACAGATACGCAGTATTTT	CASSLLAGVNTDTQYF
TRBD1	many	TRBJ1-4	TRBV9	TGTGCCAGCACCACCGGACAGGGAGGGTTAAGTGAAAAACTGTTTTTT	CASTTGQGGLSEKLFF